These 10 T cell receptor beta chains originate from one sample sequenced in a study of shared clonotypes between healthy human individuals. Libraries were prepared by immunoSEQ multiplex PCR; TCRdb keeps only in-frame clonotypes and omits some of them. This sample has about 1.5 million clones, with nearly 99% found just once. The material sequenced was naive CD4+ T cells sorted from blood. As to subset: CD45RA+ positively selected. Every receptor here comes from a man between 25 and 39 years old in good health.

The chain employs TRBV2 and TRBJ1-4; maybe TRBD1 (5 bases). V was pared by 6 bases and J by 5 bases, with 19 bases between. The CDR3 runs to 16 residues. Germline V gives CDR1 SNHLY, CDR2 FYNNEI. CDR3 in amino acids: CASSDGRQTDNEKLFF. The CDR3 bases are TGTGCCAGCAGCGACGGAAGACAGACCGACAATGAAAAACTGTTTTTT.

This clone appeared once. The DNA for the CDR3 is TGTGCCAGTACGGCAGGGGGCCTAGCGGAGAGCTACAATGAGCAGTTCTTC. Residues: CASTAGGLAESYNEQFF. The genes are TRBV19 and TRBJ2-1; tentative D call: TRBD1 (8 bases). V shed 7 bases and J shed 3 bases, with 22 bases lying between them. The CDR3 spans 17 residues. Germline V lookup: CDR1 LNHDA, CDR2 SQIVND (reference sequence).

V gene TRBV19 combines with J gene TRBJ2-1; D ambiguous. Trimming cost V 5 bases and J 4 bases, with 12 bases left between them. The CDR3 is made up of 14 amino acids. CDR1 and CDR2 from the germline V gene are LNHDA and SQIVND (reference sequence). The CDR3 DNA reads TGTGCCAGTAGTCTATCCGCCGATTACAATGAGCAGTTCTTC. Translation gives CASSLSADYNEQFF. The full variable domain, rest sourced from reference TRBV19 and TRBJ2-1, is DGGITQSPKYLFRKEGQNVTLSCEQNLNHDAMYWYRQDPGQGLRLIYYSQIVNDFQKGDIAEGYSVSREKKESFPLTVTSAQKNPTAFYLCASSLSADYNEQFFGPGTRLTVL.

This chain uses TRBV27 with TRBJ2-4; D is possibly TRBD2 (5 bases). The CDR3 runs 13 residues. Germline loops: CDR1 MNHEY, CDR2 SMNVEV (reference sequence). Trimming cost V 4 bases and J 2 bases, with 6 bases left between them. CDR3 coding DNA: TGTGCCAGCAGTTCGGGAACCAAAAACATTCAGTACTTC. Protein product: CASSSGTKNIQYF.

The chain links TRBV19 to TRBJ1-2, with D perhaps matching TRBD1 (5 bases). The V end lost 4 bases, the J end lost 3 bases, and 18 bases lay between the germline ends. CDR3 size: 16 residues. Germline V lookup: CDR1 LNHDA, CDR2 SQIVND (reference sequence). The CDR3 nucleotides read TGTGCCAGTAGTAGGGCAGCGCCGGGGCGGTACTATGGCTACACCTTC. Protein: CASSRAAPGRYYGYTF.

The rearrangement links TRBV15 to TRBJ1-2; 7 bases are shared with TRBD1. In germline, CDR1 is LNHNV, CDR2 YYDKDF (reference sequence). V trimming: 1 base; J trimming: 8 bases; junction bases outside the gene matches: 13. There are 16 residues in the CDR3. The CDR3 DNA sequence: TGTGCCACCAGCAGAGTGGTGGTACAGGGGCCTGGAGGCTACACCTTC. Its translation is CATSRVVVQGPGGYTF.

This sequence joins TRBV4-1 and TRBJ1-1; D is uncertain. Trimming took 1 base from V and 0 from J, leaving 24 bases between them. Germline assignment: CDR1 MGHRA and CDR2 YSYEKL. The CDR3 consists of 20 residues. The CDR3 region is CASSQVPTEIRSLMNTEAFF. DNA of the CDR3: TGCGCCAGCAGCCAAGTCCCCACGGAGATAAGGTCTCTCATGAACACTGAAGCTTTCTTT.

This chain joins TRBV7-9 and TRBJ1-4; D perhaps matches TRBD1 (6 bases). Germline assignment: CDR1 SEHNR and CDR2 FQNEAQ (reference sequence). Trimming cost V 1 base and J 7 bases, with 19 bases left between them. The length of the CDR3 is 17 residues. CDR3 sequence (DNA): TGTGCCAGCAGCTTAGGGACAGCGAGGGCGGGTGCTGAAAAACTGTTTTTT. This encodes CASSLGTARAGAEKLFF.

This chain connects TRBV27 to TRBJ1-5, with a tentative D call TRBD1 (5 bases). The germline V gene encodes CDR1 MNHEY and CDR2 SMNVEV (reference sequence). V lost 5 bases and J 4 bases, leaving 21 bases between the germline ends. The CDR3 is 17 amino acids. The CDR3 reads CASSPWDGPVPNQPQHF. DNA for the CDR3: TGTGCCAGCAGTCCCTGGGACGGCCCAGTACCTAATCAGCCCCAGCATTTT.

This chain connects TRBV2 to TRBJ2-3, with a tentative D call TRBD1 (6 bases). The CDR3 is 16 amino acids. CDR1 is SNHLY and CDR2 is FYNNEI in the germline V gene. The V and J ends lost 6 bases and 3 bases respectively, with 19 bases between them. The CDR3 DNA reads TGTGCCAGCAGCCGGGGACAAACGACGGGAACAGATACGCAGTATTTT. It translates to CASSRGQTTGTDTQYF. Full variable domain (outside the CDR3, taken from reference TRBV2 and TRBJ2-3): EPEVTQTPSHQVTQMGQEVILRCVPISNHLYFYWYRQILGQKVEFLVSFYNNEISEKSEIFDDQFSVERPDGSNFTLKIRSTKLEDSAMYFCASSRGQTTGTDTQYFGPGTRLTVL.